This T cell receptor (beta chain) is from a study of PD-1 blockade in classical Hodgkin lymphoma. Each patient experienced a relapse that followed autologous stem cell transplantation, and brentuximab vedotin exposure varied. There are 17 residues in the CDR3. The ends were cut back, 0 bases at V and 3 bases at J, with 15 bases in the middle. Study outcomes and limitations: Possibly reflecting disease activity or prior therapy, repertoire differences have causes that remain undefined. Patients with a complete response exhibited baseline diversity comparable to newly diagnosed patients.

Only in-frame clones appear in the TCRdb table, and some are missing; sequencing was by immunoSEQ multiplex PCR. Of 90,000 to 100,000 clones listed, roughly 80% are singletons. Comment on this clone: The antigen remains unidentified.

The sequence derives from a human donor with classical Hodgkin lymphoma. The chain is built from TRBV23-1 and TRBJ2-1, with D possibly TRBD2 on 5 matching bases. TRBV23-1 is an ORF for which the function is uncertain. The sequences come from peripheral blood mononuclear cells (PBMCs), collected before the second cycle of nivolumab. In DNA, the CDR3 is TGCGCCAGCAGTCAATCGAGTTATGACTACCACTACAATGAGCAGTTCTTC. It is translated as CASSQSSYDYHYNEQFF.